This T cell receptor beta chain was documented in a study of shared clonotypes between healthy human individuals. Study-wide results and limits: Shared across several donors were 4% to 6% of the naive CD4 clonotypes.

In the case of this clone: What it recognizes is unknown.

The authors divided CD4+ cells into CD45RA+ naive and CD45RA-negative memory subsets. Genomic DNA of every subset was divided equally among multiple immunoSEQ plates. Per the original data handling: Because ImmunoSEQ provided only junction sequences with no quality scores, the filtering differed. TCRdb's table, derived via immunoSEQ multiplex PCR, lists solely in-frame clones and lacks some. Clonal size and the V and J genes are those of that table, whereas D and trimming came from the DNA. The repertoire holds around 1.1 million clones, with approximately 78% as singletons. The CDR3 sequence is 16 residues long. CDR1 and CDR2 from the germline V gene are SGHRS and YFSETQ. With 4 bases clipped from V and 6 bases from J, the junction kept 10 bases outside the gene matches.

The chain uses TRBV5-1 and TRBJ2-2, with 9 bases lining up with TRBD1. This clonotype was sampled from a man aged 18-30 years in good health. Some clones in this sample may be carry-over from other donors' samples. The source material was memory CD4+ T cells from PBMCs. Described subset: CD45RA-negative fraction. CDR3 DNA sequence: TGCGCCAGCAGCCCCAGTCCCGGGACAGGGTCCGGGGAGCTGTTTTTT. It codes for CASSPSPGTGSGELFF.